The 9 T cell receptor beta chains below were found in one sample sequenced in a study of response to subunit inactivated influenza vaccine. Using its own MiXCR run on the RT-PCR reads, TCRdb lists one record per CDR3 protein. The sample includes a few hundred thousand distinct CDR3 sequences, approximately 14% of them seen just once. The sample here was PBMCs from blood, taken 12 days after vaccination. These receptors were collected from a man aged 50 or older who received an inactivated influenza vaccine.

The sample holds a few counts of this clonotype. The chain uses TRBV5-1 and TRBJ2-2, with no clear D. V was shortened by 2 bases and J by 3 bases, with 11 bases between the two germline ends. Germline CDR1 SGHRS, CDR2 YFSETQ. The CDR3 contains 15 residues. CDR3 nucleotide sequence: TGCGCCAGCAGCTTTCAAGGGCTCGACACCGGGGAGCTGTTTTTT. It specifies CASSFQGLDTGELFF.

This chain joins TRBV3-1 and TRBJ2-1; possibly TRBD2 for D (6 bases). Trimming pared 0 bases from V and 3 bases from J, leaving 15 bases between. CDR3 size: 17 residues. The germline CDR1 and CDR2 sequences are LGHDT and YNNKEL (reference sequence). The CDR3 is CASSQEQWGDGYNEQFF. CDR3 in DNA: TGTGCCAGCAGCCAAGAACAATGGGGGGACGGCTACAATGAGCAGTTCTTC.

This clonotype was seen a handful of times. The chain couples TRBV7-2 to TRBJ2-1, with D uncertain. V gave up 3 bases and J gave up 8 bases, with 11 bases separating them. This CDR3 contains 13 residues. Per germline, CDR1 SGHTA and CDR2 FQGNSA. Here the CDR3 reads CASSFGLWDEQFF. Here the CDR3 DNA reads TGTGCCAGCAGCTTTGGGCTCTGGGATGAGCAGTTCTTC.

This clonotype was counted only a few times. This chain uses TRBV28 with TRBJ2-3; 8 nucleotides agree with TRBD2. Looked up from germline, CDR1 is MDHEN and CDR2 is SYDVKM. This CDR3 is built from 16 residues. After removal of 5 bases from V and 2 bases from J, the junction contained 9 bases not matched to a gene. This CDR3 reads CASSVTSGPPTDTQYF. Here the CDR3 DNA reads TGTGCCAGCAGTGTAACTAGCGGACCCCCCACAGATACGCAGTATTTT.

The chain employs TRBV14 and TRBJ2-1; 8 nucleotides agree with TRBD1. The germline V gene has CDR1 SGHDN and CDR2 FVKESK. Losses at the gene ends were 3 bases for V and 6 bases for J; bases not matched to a gene: 7. This CDR3 contains 15 residues. The CDR3 DNA sequence: TGTGCCAGCAGCCAGCCGGACAGGGCCGGCAATGAGCAGTTCTTC. This translates into CASSQPDRAGNEQFF.

This clonotype was seen more than once but under ten times. J is TRBJ1-6 and V is TRBV5-1; the D gene is possibly TRBD1 (5 bases). Germline V gene data show CDR1 as SGHRS and CDR2 as YFSETQ. This CDR3 spans 15 amino acids. The V gene lost 0 bases and the J gene lost 7 bases, with 11 bases spanning the gap. The CDR3 spells CASSLDQGSNSPLHF. The CDR3 DNA reads as TGCGCCAGCAGCTTGGATCAGGGTTCGAATTCACCCCTCCACTTT. Together with reference TRBV5-1 and TRBJ1-6, the CDR3 gives the full variable domain: KAGVTQTPRYLIKTRGQQVTLSCSPISGHRSVSWYQQTPGQGLQFLFEYFSETQRNKGNFPGRFSGRQFSNSRSEMNVSTLELGDSALYLCASSLDQGSNSPLHFGNGTRLTVT.

J is TRBJ2-1 and V is TRBV12-3 or TRBV12-4; a possible D gene is TRBD1 (5 bases). Trimming removed 4 bases from V and 7 bases from J, with 17 bases in between. The CDR3 is 15 amino acids. The CDR3 sequence is CASSYRQYNRNEQFF. The CDR3 coding sequence is TGTGCCAGCAGTTATAGGCAGTATAACAGGAATGAGCAGTTCTTC.

The chain combines TRBV14 with TRBJ2-5; D perhaps matches TRBD1 (5 bases). Trimming took off 5 bases at V and 5 bases at J, with 12 bases between the two ends. Germline assignment: CDR1 SGHDN and CDR2 FVKESK. This CDR3 has 13 residues. The CDR3 reads CASSFQGSETQYF. As DNA, the CDR3 is TGTGCCAGCAGCTTTCAGGGTTCGGAGACCCAGTACTTC.

The chain combines TRBV9 with TRBJ2-3, with D uncertain. CDR1 and CDR2 (germline): SGDLS, YYNGEE. V was clipped by 0 bases and J by 7 bases, with 12 bases between them. CDR3 length: 14 residues. CDR3 in DNA: TGTGCCAGCAGCGTAGACGAGCGACCGAATACGCAGTATTTT. Protein sequence: CASSVDERPNTQYF.